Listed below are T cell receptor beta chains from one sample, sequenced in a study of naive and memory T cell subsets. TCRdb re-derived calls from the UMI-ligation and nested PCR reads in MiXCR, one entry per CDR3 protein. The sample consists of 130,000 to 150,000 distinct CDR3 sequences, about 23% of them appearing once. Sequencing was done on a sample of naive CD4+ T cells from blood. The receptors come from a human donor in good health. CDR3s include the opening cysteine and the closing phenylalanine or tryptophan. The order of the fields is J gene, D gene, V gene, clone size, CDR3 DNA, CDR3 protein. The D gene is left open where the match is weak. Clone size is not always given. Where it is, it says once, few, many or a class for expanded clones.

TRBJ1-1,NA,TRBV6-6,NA,TGTGCCAGCAGTTACTCGGGCGGGGCGGGCACTGAAGCTTTCTTT,CASSYSGGAGTEAFF
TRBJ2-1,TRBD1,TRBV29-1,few,TGCAGCGTTTCGGGACAGGGAGTTTACAATGAGCAGTTCTTC,CSVSGQGVYNEQFF
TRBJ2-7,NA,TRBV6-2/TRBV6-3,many,TGTGCCAGCAGTTCACGGACAAGGGTGCTGTTCTACGAGCAGTACTTC,CASSSRTRVLFYEQYF
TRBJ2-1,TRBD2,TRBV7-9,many,TGTGCCAGCAGCTTATGGCTAGCGGGAGCTAATGAGCAGTTCTTC,CASSLWLAGANEQFF
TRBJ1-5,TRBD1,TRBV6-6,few,TGTGCCAGCAGTAGAACAGGGACAGCCCAGCCCCAGCATTTT,CASSRTGTAQPQHF
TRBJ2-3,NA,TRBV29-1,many,TGCAGCGTTGTTTTAGCCACAGATACGCAGTATTTT,CSVVLATDTQYF
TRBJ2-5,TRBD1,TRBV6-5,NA,TGTGCCAGCAGTTACTCGTCGACAGGGAAGGAGACCCAGTACTTC,CASSYSSTGKETQYF
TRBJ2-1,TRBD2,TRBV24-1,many,TGTGCCACCAGTGGTACTAGCGGGAGTAATGAGCAGTTCTTC,CATSGTSGSNEQFF
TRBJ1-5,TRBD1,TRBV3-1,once,TGTTCCAGCAGCCCCCGACAGGGGAATCAGCCCCAGCATTTT,CSSSPRQGNQPQHF
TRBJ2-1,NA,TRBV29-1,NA,TGCAGCGTTGCAGCTGCGTACAATGAGCAGTTCTTC,CSVAAAYNEQFF
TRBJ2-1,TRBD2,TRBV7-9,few,TGTGCCAGCACAAGACTAGCGAGCGCCCATGAGCAGTTCTTC,CASTRLASAHEQFF
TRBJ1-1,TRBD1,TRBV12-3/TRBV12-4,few,TGTGCCACAAAAGGGGGCAATTTGAACACTGAAGCTTTCTTT,CATKGGNLNTEAFF
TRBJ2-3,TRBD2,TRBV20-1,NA,TGCAGTGCTCCACGGACTAGCGGAAGAACAGATACGCAGTATTTT,CSAPRTSGRTDTQYF
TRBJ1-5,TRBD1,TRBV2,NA,TGTGCCAGCAGTCCCTCGACAGGGAGGAATCAGCCCCAGCATTTT,CASSPSTGRNQPQHF
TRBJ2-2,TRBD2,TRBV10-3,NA,TGTGCCATCAGTGGGGGGGGTTTGAGCACCGGGGAGCTGTTTTTT,CAISGGGLSTGELFF
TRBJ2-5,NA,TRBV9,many,TGTGCCAGCAGCGTAGCTACGTCGGGAGCGACGGGCCAAGAGACCCAGTACTTC,CASSVATSGATGQETQYF
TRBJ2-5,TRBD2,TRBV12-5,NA,TGTGCTAGTGCGGCTGGAAGCGGAGCGGGAGGAAGAGAGACCCAGTACTTC,CASAAGSGAGGRETQYF
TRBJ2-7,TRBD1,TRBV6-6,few,TGTGCCAGCACCCAAGGGATAGGGACAGCCAACTACGAGCAGTACTTC,CASTQGIGTANYEQYF
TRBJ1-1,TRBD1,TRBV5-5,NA,TGTGCCAGCAGCTTGGCTTGGACAGGGGGGGCTGAAGCTTTCTTT,CASSLAWTGGAEAFF
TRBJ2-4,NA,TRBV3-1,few,TGTGCCAGCAGCCAAGGTGGCAGCGCCTTTCGAGCCAAAAACATTCAGTACTTC,CASSQGGSAFRAKNIQYF
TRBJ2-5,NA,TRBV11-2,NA,TGTGCCAGCAGCCGCCCGTGGGGGCCTAGCGGAATGTTGCGGGAGACCCAGTACTTC,CASSRPWGPSGMLRETQYF
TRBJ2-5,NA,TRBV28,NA,TGTGCCAGCACTTCACAGGGGAGGGAGACCCAGTACTTC,CASTSQGRETQYF
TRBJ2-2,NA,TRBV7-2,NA,TGTGCCAGCAGCGCAATACTAGCTGGTGGGGAGCTGTTTTTT,CASSAILAGGELFF
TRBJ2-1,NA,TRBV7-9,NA,TGTGCCAGCAGCTTAGTAGGGGGAGCGTCAGACGAGCAGTTCTTC,CASSLVGGASDEQFF
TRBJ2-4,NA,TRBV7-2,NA,TGTGCCAGCAGCTTAGGGCCGGGACGGAAAATCAAAAACATTCAGTACTTC,CASSLGPGRKIKNIQYF
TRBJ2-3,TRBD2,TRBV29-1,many,TGCAGCGTTGCAAGCGGGAGCCCCACAGATACGCAGTATTTT,CSVASGSPTDTQYF
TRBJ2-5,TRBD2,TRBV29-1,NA,TGCAGCGTTTCAGGGGATCTGACTAGCGGGAGGGAGACCCAGTACTTC,CSVSGDLTSGRETQYF
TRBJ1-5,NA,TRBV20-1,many,TGCAGTGCTAGGGGGGGTAGCAATCAGCCCCAGCATTTT,CSARGGSNQPQHF
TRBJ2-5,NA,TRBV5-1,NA,TGCGCCAGCAGCGGCCATGGAGGGGAGACCCAGTACTTC,CASSGHGGETQYF
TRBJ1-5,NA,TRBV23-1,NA,TGCGCCAGCAGTCAATCATCCGGGAGAGGGTATCAGCCCCAGCATTTT,CASSQSSGRGYQPQHF
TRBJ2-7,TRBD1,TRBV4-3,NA,TGCGCCAGCAGCCAAGATCCACAGGGGTTCTACGAGCAGTACTTC,CASSQDPQGFYEQYF
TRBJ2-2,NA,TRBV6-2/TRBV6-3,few,TGTGCCAGCACTCGGGACTCGCACACCGGGGAGCTGTTTTTT,CASTRDSHTGELFF
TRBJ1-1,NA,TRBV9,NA,TGTGCCAGCAGCGTAGTGGGATTAAGGAACACTGAAGCTTTCTTT,CASSVVGLRNTEAFF
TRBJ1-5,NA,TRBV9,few,TGTGCCAGCAGCGTAGGCGTTTATCAGCCCCAGCATTTT,CASSVGVYQPQHF
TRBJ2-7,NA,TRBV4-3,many,TGCGCCAGCAGCCAAGCGGCGGGGGCGTCCTACGAGCAGTACTTC,CASSQAAGASYEQYF
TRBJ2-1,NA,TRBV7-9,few,TGTGCCAGCAGCTTTTCGACCCCTGAGCAGTTCTTC,CASSFSTPEQFF
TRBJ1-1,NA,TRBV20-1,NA,TGCAGTGCTAGAGATTGGAAGAAGAACACTGAAGCTTTCTTT,CSARDWKKNTEAFF
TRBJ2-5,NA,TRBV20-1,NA,TGCAGATTGGGACGACTCCAAGAGACCCAGTACTTC,CRLGRLQETQYF
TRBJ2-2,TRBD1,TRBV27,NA,TGTGCCAGCAGTCCAGGACAGGGGTTCTACACCGGGGAGCTGTTTTTT,CASSPGQGFYTGELFF
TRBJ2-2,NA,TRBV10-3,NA,TGTGCCATCAGTGAGTCTCAGGTCCCCGGGGAGCTGTTTTTT,CAISESQVPGELFF
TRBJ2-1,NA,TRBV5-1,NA,TGCGCCAGCAAGGACGGGGAGAGCTCCTACAATGAGCAGTTCTTC,CASKDGESSYNEQFF
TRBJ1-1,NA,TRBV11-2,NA,TGTGCCAGCAGCTTATCCCCAGGGATAACTGAAGCTTTCTTT,CASSLSPGITEAFF